Listed below are T cell receptor beta chains from one sample, sequenced in a study of T cell responses to AZD1222 COVID-19 vaccine. Profiling relied on immunoSEQ multiplex PCR, and the TCRdb table lists in-frame clones only, not all of them. This sample has 200,000 to 250,000 clones, with roughly 94% found just once. The sample was peripheral blood, taken 28 days after the second dose of the MenACWY control vaccine. The receptors were gathered from an adult who received the MenACWY meningococcal vaccine as a control. The CDR3 runs from the conserved cysteine through the conserved F or W.

TRBV14	TRBJ1-2	CASSQDSIYGYTF
TRBV28	TRBJ2-5	CATLPQGKEETQYF
TRBV9	TRBJ2-2	CASSRPHGELFF
TRBV19	TRBJ2-7	CASSIVGQPLDEQYF
TRBV30	TRBJ2-1	CAWSGGRVIREQFF
TRBV21-1	TRBJ1-1	CASSRGDRGSNMNTEAFF
TRBV5-1	TRBJ1-3	CASSTSQQGPGNTIYF
TRBV11-2	TRBJ1-4	CASSFGTGANEKLFF
TRBV2	TRBJ2-7	CASSGGARYEQYF
TRBV29-1	TRBJ1-1	CSVATGENTEAFF
TRBV4-2	TRBJ1-3	CASSQTGTGSIKAGNTIYF
TRBV12-3/TRBV12-4	TRBJ2-3	CASGPPANTQYF
TRBV7-3	TRBJ2-5	CASSLYSSDQETQYF
TRBV2	TRBJ1-2	CASSEGREGFYGYTF
TRBV2	TRBJ1-2	CASSQDSPYGYTF
TRBV28	TRBJ1-2	CASSPTGNYGYTF
TRBV2	TRBJ2-7	CASNHPEGSTFYEQYF